Listed here are 17 T cell receptor beta chains from one sample, sequenced in a study of T cell responses to AZD1222 COVID-19 vaccine. Measured with immunoSEQ multiplex PCR; TCRdb has only the in-frame clones, and not every one. The data contain about 130,000 clones, 80% to 90% of them singletons. Here the sequenced sample was peripheral blood, taken on day 0 of AZD1222 vaccination. These receptors came from an adult in good health.

The rearrangement joins TRBV9 to TRBJ1-5, with D tentatively TRBD1 (5 bases). V gave up 4 bases and J gave up 1 base, with 12 bases separating them. The CDR3 loop spans 15 amino acids. Germline V gene lookup returns CDR1 SGDLS and CDR2 YYNGEE. DNA for the CDR3: TGTGCCAGCAGCCGAGAGGGGCTCAGCAATCAGCCCCAGCATTTT. Translating gives CASSREGLSNQPQHF.

V is TRBV7-6 and J is TRBJ2-1, with D uncertain. V dropped 5 bases and J dropped 4 bases, with 15 bases sitting between them. Germline V lookup: CDR1 SGHVS, CDR2 FNYEAQ. The CDR3 is 15 amino acids. For the CDR3, the DNA is TGTGCCAGCAGCCGACGTGGTTCAATGTACAATGAGCAGTTCTTC. It is translated as CASSRRGSMYNEQFF.

The genes are TRBV5-5 and TRBJ1-5, with a tentative D call TRBD1 (5 bases). Germline V gives CDR1 SGHKS, CDR2 YYEKEE (reference sequence). The CDR3 spans 14 residues. The V end was cut by 3 bases, the J end by 4 bases, with 11 bases between. CDR3 region: CASSWDGSNQPQHF. CDR3 nucleotides: TGTGCCAGCAGCTGGGACGGGAGTAATCAGCCCCAGCATTTT.

This clone was counted only a few times. V and J are TRBV2 and TRBJ1-2, with a possible D match to TRBD1 (5 bases). Germline lookup yields CDR1 SNHLY and CDR2 FYNNEI. The V end was cut by 6 bases, the J end by 0 bases, with 14 bases between. The length of the CDR3 is 15 residues. As DNA, the CDR3 is TGTGCCAGCAGCCTCTGGGGGGAACCTAACTATGGCTACACCTTC. Amino acids: CASSLWGEPNYGYTF. The full variable domain, with the rest looked up from reference TRBV2 and TRBJ1-2, is EPEVTQTPSHQVTQMGQEVILRCVPISNHLYFYWYRQILGQKVEFLVSFYNNEISEKSEIFDDQFSVERPDGSNFTLKIRSTKLEDSAMYFCASSLWGEPNYGYTFGSGTRLTVV.

The chain links TRBV15 to TRBJ2-7; no clear D. This CDR3 is built from 15 residues. Per germline, CDR1 LNHNV and CDR2 YYDKDF (reference sequence). With 0 bases removed from V and 3 bases from J, the gap between germline ends came to 12 bases. The DNA of the CDR3 is TGTGCCACCAGCAGAGATGGTCCAGGCTACTACGAGCAGTACTTC. Protein: CATSRDGPGYYEQYF.

The rearrangement joins TRBV11-2 to TRBJ1-1; 7 positions match TRBD1. This CDR3 is built from 15 residues. V trimming: 5 bases; J trimming: 4 bases; junction bases outside the gene matches: 10. Per germline, CDR1 SGHAT and CDR2 FQNNGV. CDR3 region: CASSRRQGWSTEAFF. The CDR3 nucleotides are TGTGCCAGCAGCCGACGACAGGGATGGAGCACTGAAGCTTTCTTT.

The V call is TRBV7-9, the J call TRBJ2-7, with TRBD2 identical over 10 bases. CDR1 SEHNR and CDR2 FQNEAQ come from the germline V gene (reference sequence). J gave up 5 bases and V 4 bases, and 5 bases lay outside the gene matches. This CDR3 is 14 amino acids long. This chain's CDR3 is CASSYLAGVDEQYF. CDR3 coding DNA: TGTGCCAGCAGCTACCTAGCGGGAGTCGACGAGCAGTACTTC.

The chain has TRBV30 and TRBJ1-3; D is ambiguous. The CDR3 is made up of 14 amino acids. V dropped 4 bases and J dropped 0 bases, with 10 bases sitting between them. Germline V gene data show CDR1 as GTSNPN and CDR2 as SVGIG (reference sequence). The CDR3 here is CAWTRRISGNTIYF. DNA for the CDR3: TGTGCCTGGACTCGGAGAATCTCTGGAAACACCATATATTTT.

This chain uses TRBV6-2 or TRBV6-3 with TRBJ2-7; D is possibly TRBD2 (6 bases). The CDR3 totals 14 residues. The germline CDR1 and CDR2 sequences are MNHEY and SVGEGT. The germline V and J ends were trimmed by 5 bases and 0 bases, with 11 bases remaining between them. In DNA, the CDR3 is TGTGCCAGCAGTACACCGGGACTCTCCTACGAGCAGTACTTC. Amino acids: CASSTPGLSYEQYF.

The rearrangement joins TRBV5-8 to TRBJ1-6; D perhaps matches TRBD1 (6 bases). Germline CDR1 SGHTS, CDR2 YDEGEE. Between the trimmed V and J ends, which lost 5 bases and 4 bases, there was a span of 10 bases. The CDR3 is 14 amino acids. The CDR3 is CASSGQSYNSPLHF. CDR3 bases: TGTGCCAGCAGTGGACAGTCATATAATTCACCCCTCCACTTT.

The chain recombines TRBV24-1 with TRBJ2-7, with 10 bases that match TRBD2. J was trimmed by 2 bases and V by 5 bases; bases with no gene match: 5. CDR1 KGHDR and CDR2 SFDVKD come from the germline V gene. CDR3 size: 15 residues. The CDR3 protein is CATSVASGGAYEQYF. The CDR3 DNA is TGTGCCACCAGTGTTGCTAGCGGGGGAGCCTACGAGCAGTACTTC.

As for this clone: At the DNA level, this CDR3 is encoded by other sequences in the same sample as well. The rearrangement links TRBV20-1 to TRBJ1-2; D ambiguous. Germline assignment: CDR1 DFQATT and CDR2 SNEGSKA (reference sequence). Trimming stripped 3 bases from V and 2 bases from J, with 1 base between. There are 10 residues in the CDR3. CDR3 DNA sequence: TGCAGTGCTAGGAACTATGGCTACACCTTC. Encoded protein: CSARNYGYTF.

The chain is built from TRBV19 and TRBJ2-5, with D possibly being TRBD1 (6 bases). CDR3 size: 14 residues. Germline values: CDR1 LNHDA, CDR2 SQIVND (reference sequence). The V end was cut by 8 bases, the J end by 1 base, with 14 bases between. The CDR3 here is CASRKGVSQETQYF. In DNA, the CDR3 is TGTGCCAGTCGTAAGGGGGTCAGCCAAGAGACCCAGTACTTC.

This sequence joins TRBV11-2 and TRBJ2-3, with 8 bases matching TRBD1. This CDR3 contains 15 residues. From germline, CDR1 is SGHAT and CDR2 FQNNGV. The V gene end was trimmed by 0 bases and the J gene end by 5 bases; junction bases not matched to a gene: 4. The CDR3 is CASSLEVRGRDTQYF. The CDR3, as DNA: TGTGCCAGCAGCTTAGAGGTCAGGGGGCGAGATACGCAGTATTTT.

The V call is TRBV29-1, the J call TRBJ2-3, with a possible D match to TRBD2 (6 bases). V was trimmed by 6 bases and J by 2 bases, leaving 18 bases between them. The CDR3 spans 15 residues. The germline CDR1 and CDR2 sequences are SQVTM and ANQGSEA. The CDR3 sequence is CSVLRGGGTTDTQYF. The CDR3, as DNA: TGCAGCGTCCTGAGGGGCGGAGGGACCACAGATACGCAGTATTTT.

This clone was counted a few times. The chain links TRBV19 to TRBJ2-1; D may be TRBD1 or TRBD2 (5 bases each). Germline assignment: CDR1 LNHDA and CDR2 SQIVND (reference sequence). V lost 8 bases and J 4 bases, leaving 12 bases between the germline ends. This CDR3 spans 13 amino acids. In nucleotides, the CDR3 is TGTGCCAGTGGGACGGATTCTTACAATGAGCAGTTCTTC. This encodes CASGTDSYNEQFF. The whole variable domain, filled in from reference TRBV19 and TRBJ2-1, reads DGGITQSPKYLFRKEGQNVTLSCEQNLNHDAMYWYRQDPGQGLRLIYYSQIVNDFQKGDIAEGYSVSREKKESFPLTVTSAQKNPTAFYLCASGTDSYNEQFFGPGTRLTVL.

V and J are TRBV18 and TRBJ1-2; weak D call: TRBD1 (5 bases). The V gene lost 2 bases and the J gene lost 3 bases, with 16 bases spanning the gap. The CDR3 is 16 amino acids. The germline gives CDR1 KGHSH, CDR2 LQKENI. The CDR3: CASSPAQSGTYYGYTF. Written as DNA, the CDR3 is TGTGCCAGCTCACCAGCCCAATCCGGGACTTACTATGGCTACACCTTC.